Following are 22 T cell receptor beta chains from one sample sequenced in a study of T-cell memory formation after mild COVID-19. Each CDR3 protein is one row after TCRdb ran MiXCR on the 5' RACE reads. The sample includes about half a million distinct CDR3 sequences, over 15% of them seen just once. The source material was PBMCs or a T cell subset sorted from them (not recorded which). The receptors originated from an adult woman who had mild COVID-19 (a few samples of this study predate the infection). Cell type and time point are not known.

The chain joins TRBV12-3 or TRBV12-4 to TRBJ1-1, with D uncertain. The V gene lost 2 bases and the J gene lost 1 base, with 14 bases spanning the gap. The length of the CDR3 is 16 residues. CDR3 amino acids: CASSLIRSTPNTEAFF. CDR3 nucleotide sequence: TGTGCCAGCAGTTTAATACGGTCCACTCCGAACACTGAAGCTTTCTTT.

This clonotype was observed at least ten times. V and J are TRBV4-3 and TRBJ2-1, with 8 nucleotides matching TRBD2. The CDR3 has 15 residues. Trimming removed 4 bases from V and 1 base from J; junction bases left unmatched: 3. Germline V gene data show CDR1 as LGHNA and CDR2 as YSLEER. The DNA of the CDR3 is TGCGCCAGCAGCCCGTCGGGAGGGTCCTACAATGAGCAGTTCTTC. This gives the protein CASSPSGGSYNEQFF.

This sequence joins TRBV7-9 and TRBJ1-1, with D tentatively TRBD1 (6 bases). Per germline, CDR1 SEHNR and CDR2 FQNEAQ (reference sequence). Trimming pared 5 bases from V and 5 bases from J, leaving 18 bases between. CDR3 length: 15 amino acids. The DNA for the CDR3 is TGTGCCAGCAGCCCAGTACAGGGAGTCGAAACTGAAGCTTTCTTT. Translation gives CASSPVQGVETEAFF.

This clonotype was detected once. The gene calls are TRBV5-1 and TRBJ2-7, with D maybe TRBD2 (5 bases). Germline V lookup: CDR1 SGHRS, CDR2 YFSETQ. V was pared by 7 bases and J by 3 bases, with 14 bases between. The CDR3 length is 13 residues. The CDR3: CASHGAEGYEQYF. The DNA for the CDR3 is TGCGCCAGCCACGGAGCGGAAGGCTACGAGCAGTACTTC.

This chain links TRBV12-3 or TRBV12-4 with TRBJ2-7; the D is unclear. This CDR3 has 13 residues. V was pared by 2 bases and J by 5 bases, with 10 bases between. CDR3 sequence reads: CASSLWKIDEQYF. The CDR3 DNA follows: TGTGCCAGCAGTTTATGGAAGATCGACGAGCAGTACTTC.

This clonotype was observed a handful of times. J is TRBJ2-5 and V is TRBV7-6; D uncertain. The germline V and J ends were trimmed by 7 bases and 2 bases, with 11 bases remaining between them. There are 13 residues in the CDR3. Germline V gene lookup returns CDR1 SGHVS and CDR2 FNYEAQ. In nucleotides, the CDR3 is TGTGCCAGCACAAGACGGGTACAAGAGACCCAGTACTTC. Its translation: CASTRRVQETQYF.

This chain links TRBV6-5 with TRBJ2-2; TRBD1 is a possible D gene (5 bases). The V end was cut by 0 bases, the J end by 7 bases, with 15 bases between. The CDR3 extends over 16 amino acids. The germline V gene encodes CDR1 MNHEY and CDR2 SVGAGI. In nucleotides, the CDR3 is TGTGCCAGCAGTTACTCGGTGCAGGGCGGTGGCGGGGAGCTGTTTTTT. Translated, it gives CASSYSVQGGGGELFF.

The rearrangement links TRBV10-3 to TRBJ2-7; D gene uncertain. Between the trimmed V and J ends, which lost 1 base and 2 bases, there was a span of 3 bases. CDR3 length: 12 residues. Germline V CDR1 and CDR2: ENHRY, SYGVKD. The DNA of the CDR3 is TGTGCCATCAGTGAGTTCACCTACGAGCAGTACTTC. It encodes CAISEFTYEQYF.

In its sample, this clonotype was seen a few times. The gene calls are TRBV7-2 and TRBJ2-7, with D unclear. CDR3 size: 14 residues. Germline CDR1 reads SGHTA; CDR2 reads FQGNSA. Trimming took 1 base from V and 4 from J, leaving 11 bases between them. CDR3 in DNA: TGTGCCAGCAGCTTAGATCACGGTTCTTACGAGCAGTACTTC. Protein: CASSLDHGSYEQYF.

This clonotype turned up a few times. The V and J genes are TRBV5-1 and TRBJ2-1; 11 nucleotides align to TRBD2. This CDR3 is 16 amino acids long. CDR1 and CDR2 from the germline V gene are SGHRS and YFSETQ. V dropped 4 bases and J dropped 8; count of bases not matched to a gene: 11. The CDR3 here is CASSNGLAGYGDEQFF. CDR3 bases: TGCGCCAGCAGCAACGGACTAGCGGGTTATGGGGATGAGCAGTTCTTC.

The chain combines TRBV12-3 or TRBV12-4 with TRBJ1-6; D might be TRBD1 (6 bases). The V end was cut by 3 bases, the J end by 6 bases, with 9 bases between. CDR3 size: 14 residues. CDR3 in amino acids: CASSLARGNSPLHF. In DNA form, the CDR3 reads TGTGCCAGCAGTTTGGCCAGGGGTAATTCACCCCTCCACTTT.

The chain recombines TRBV23-1 with TRBJ2-2, with D uncertain. TRBV23-1 is reported as an ORF; its role is uncertain. This CDR3 contains 12 residues. V lost 7 bases, J lost 6 bases, and 9 bases lay in between. The CDR3 DNA sequence: TGCGCCAGCATACCGACCCCCGGGGAGCTGTTTTTT. Translated: CASIPTPGELFF.

V gene TRBV30 combines with J gene TRBJ1-2; D may be TRBD1 (5 bases). The CDR3 runs 15 residues. Trimming took off 0 bases at V and 2 bases at J, with 13 bases between the two ends. Germline loops: CDR1 GTSNPN, CDR2 SVGIG (reference sequence). In DNA form, the CDR3 reads TGTGCCTGGAGTGTACGAGGGACTCCAAACTATGGCTACACCTTC. It codes for CAWSVRGTPNYGYTF. The full variable domain, in which reference TRBV30 and TRBJ1-2 provide the parts outside the CDR3, is SQTIHQWPATLVQPVGSPLSLECTVEGTSNPNLYWYRQAAGRGLQLLFYSVGIGQISSEVPQNLSASRPQDRQFILSSKKLLLSDSGFYLCAWSVRGTPNYGYTFGSGTRLTVV.

V usage is TRBV12-3 or TRBV12-4 and J usage is TRBJ2-1; TRBD2 matches 7 bases. CDR3 size: 15 residues. J lost 4 bases, V lost 4 bases, and 7 bases had no gene match. CDR3 residues: CASSSVGGVYNEQFF. CDR3 in DNA: TGTGCCAGCAGTTCCGTGGGGGGGGTGTACAATGAGCAGTTCTTC.

The chain links TRBV3-1 to TRBJ2-6; TRBD1 or TRBD2 may be the D gene (6 bases each). V gave up 1 base and J gave up 1 base, with 14 bases separating them. The CDR3 runs to 18 residues. Germline V gives CDR1 LGHDT, CDR2 YNNKEL (reference sequence). CDR3 in amino acids: CASSQAGARGSGANVLTF. The CDR3 DNA follows: TGTGCCAGCAGCCAAGCGGGGGCGCGAGGGTCTGGGGCCAACGTCCTGACTTTC.

This clonotype came up a few times. The V gene is TRBV30, the J gene TRBJ2-7; the match to TRBD2 covers 8 bases. There are 13 residues in the CDR3. Germline assignment: CDR1 GTSNPN and CDR2 SVGIG (reference sequence). J gave up 4 bases and V 6 bases, and 8 bases lay outside the gene matches. The CDR3 loop is CACGVAGNYEQYF. The CDR3 DNA is TGTGCCTGCGGAGTAGCGGGAAATTACGAGCAGTACTTC.

The chain couples TRBV21-1 to TRBJ2-6. TRBV21-1 is designated a pseudogene. The CDR3 covers 14 residues. CDR3 sequence: CASTLRSGANVLTF. CDR3 DNA sequence: TGTGCCAGCACCCTGAGGTCAGGGGCCAACGTCCTGACTTTC.

Ten or more counts support this clonotype. J is TRBJ2-2 and V is TRBV5-5, with D perhaps matching TRBD2 (5 bases). Trimming left V 4 bases short and J 1 base short, with 14 bases between. Germline CDR1 and CDR2: SGHKS and YYEKEE (reference sequence). CDR3 length: 16 residues. The CDR3 here is CASSRGLWENTGELFF. The DNA for the CDR3 is TGTGCCAGCAGCCGCGGGTTGTGGGAGAACACCGGGGAGCTGTTTTTT.

The chain combines TRBV6-6 with TRBJ1-6; 10 positions match TRBD1. Germline V gives CDR1 MNHNY, CDR2 SVGAGI (reference sequence). Losses at the gene ends were 6 bases for V and 7 bases for J; bases not matched to a gene: 18. This CDR3 is built from 19 residues. CDR3 region: CASRNTRQGARAGNSPLHF. In nucleotides, the CDR3 is TGTGCCAGCAGGAATACGAGACAGGGGGCTCGGGCTGGGAATTCACCCCTCCACTTT.

The V and J genes are TRBV6-2 or TRBV6-3 and TRBJ2-1, with 8 bases matching TRBD2. Germline V gene lookup returns CDR1 MNHEY and CDR2 SVGEGT. CDR3 size: 16 residues. With 6 bases clipped from V and 0 bases from J, the junction kept 7 bases outside the gene matches. CDR3 sequence reads: CASRGGSGSSYNEQFF. CDR3 DNA: TGTGCCAGCAGGGGTGGGAGCGGGAGCTCCTACAATGAGCAGTTCTTC.

The genes are TRBV6-6 and TRBJ1-5; 9 bases fit TRBD1. CDR3 length equals 17 residues. The junction had 12 bases not matched to a gene; V was cut back by 0 bases and J by 9 bases. Germline V CDR1 and CDR2: MNHNY, SVGAGI (reference sequence). For the CDR3, the DNA is TGTGCCAGCAGTTACTCCCTCGGGACAGGGTCGCCTGCGCCCCAGCATTTT. Protein sequence: CASSYSLGTGSPAPQHF.

This clonotype was found many times. The chain couples TRBV3-1 to TRBJ2-7; no firm D call. Germline CDR1 is LGHDT and CDR2 is YNNKEL (reference sequence). The CDR3 covers 12 residues. Trimming stripped 4 bases from V and 0 bases from J, with 4 bases between. The DNA of the CDR3 is TGTGCCAGCAGCCTTTACTCCTACGAGCAGTACTTC. The encoded protein is CASSLYSYEQYF.